The clone carrying this TCR beta chain showed up many times. This specimen comes from a study of beta chain features in type 1 diabetes. Sequencing targeted expressed TCRB transcripts, as all isolated RNA had been reverse transcribed. Clones were read by immunoSEQ multiplex PCR, and TCRdb kept only the in-frame ones, dropping some. The sample contains hundreds of thousands of clones, around 16% of which appear only once. A CD45RO/CCR7/CD25/CD127/CD95/CD27 panel sorted naive, central memory, regulatory and stem cell-like memory CD4+ cells. The CDR3 length is 13 residues. The ends lost 5 bases at V and 4 bases at J; junction bases unmatched: 4. Germline CDR1 and CDR2: SEHNR and FQNEAQ (reference sequence).

Input material: naive CD4+ T cells from blood. The chain is built from TRBV7-9 and TRBJ1-1; TRBD1 aligns across 7 bases. This clonotype was sampled from a man between 18 and 29 years old in good health. CDR3 region: CASSMTGSTEAFF. The CDR3 DNA sequence: TGTGCCAGCAGCATGACAGGGAGCACTGAAGCTTTCTTT. The complete variable domain, with remaining parts taken from reference TRBV7-9 and TRBJ1-1, reads DTGVSQNPRHKITKRGQNVTFRCDPISEHNRLYWYRQTLGQGPEFLTYFQNEAQLEKSRLLSDRFSAERPKGSFSTLEIQRTEQGDSAMYLCASSMTGSTEAFFGQGTRLTVV.